This T cell receptor beta chain originates from a study of T cell responses to AZD1222 COVID-19 vaccine. This clone was seen a single time. TCRdb's copy holds only in-frame clones and misses some; the assay was immunoSEQ multiplex PCR. This sample has approximately 140,000 clones, with around 90% found just once. CDR3 length: 15 residues. V was clipped by 1 base and J by 7 bases; unmatched bases: 5. Germline assignment: CDR1 SGHTS and CDR2 YDEGEE. The material was peripheral blood, obtained 28 days after the second AZD1222 dose. The clonotype comes from an adult who received the AZD1222 COVID-19 vaccine. The chain combines TRBV5-8 with TRBJ1-6; TRBD1 matches 7 bases. CDR3 amino acids: CASSLTGVFNSPLHF. The CDR3 DNA sequence: TGTGCCAGCAGCTTGACAGGGGTATTCAATTCACCCCTCCACTTT. The full variable domain, with the rest looked up from reference TRBV5-8 and TRBJ1-6, is EAGVTQSPTHLIKTRGQQATLRCSPISGHTSVYWYQQALGLGLQFLLWYDEGEERNRGNFPPRFSGRQFPNYSSELNVNALELEDSALYLCASSLTGVFNSPLHFGNGTRLTVT.